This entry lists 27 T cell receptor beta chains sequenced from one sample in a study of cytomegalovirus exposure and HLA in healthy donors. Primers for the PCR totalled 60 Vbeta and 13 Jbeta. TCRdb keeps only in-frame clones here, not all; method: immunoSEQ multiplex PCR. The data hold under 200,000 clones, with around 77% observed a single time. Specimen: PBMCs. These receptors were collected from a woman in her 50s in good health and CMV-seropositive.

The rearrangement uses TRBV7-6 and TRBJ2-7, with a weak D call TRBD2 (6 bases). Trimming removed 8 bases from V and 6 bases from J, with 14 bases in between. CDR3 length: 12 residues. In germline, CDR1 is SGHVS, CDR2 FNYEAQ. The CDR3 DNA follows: TGTGCCAGCGGGGGAGAGGGACTCGAGCAGTACTTC. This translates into CASGGEGLEQYF. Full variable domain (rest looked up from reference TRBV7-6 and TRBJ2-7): GAGVSQSPRYKVTKRGQDVALRCDPISGHVSLYWYRQALGQGPEFLTYFNYEAQQDKSGLPNDRFSAERPEGSISTLTIQRTEQRDSAMYRCASGGEGLEQYFGPGTRLTVT.

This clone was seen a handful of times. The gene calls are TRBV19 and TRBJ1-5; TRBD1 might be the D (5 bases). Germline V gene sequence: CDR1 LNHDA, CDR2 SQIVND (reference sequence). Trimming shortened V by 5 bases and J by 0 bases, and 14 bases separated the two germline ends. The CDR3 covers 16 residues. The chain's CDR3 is CASSRQRTISNQPQHF. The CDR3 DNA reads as TGTGCCAGTAGTCGACAGAGAACCATTAGCAATCAGCCCCAGCATTTT.

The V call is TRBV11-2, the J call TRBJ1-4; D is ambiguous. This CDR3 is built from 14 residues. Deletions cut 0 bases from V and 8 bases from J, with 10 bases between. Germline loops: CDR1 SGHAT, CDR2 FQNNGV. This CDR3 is CASSLDSSLEKLFF. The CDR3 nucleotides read TGTGCCAGCAGCTTAGATTCCTCTCTAGAAAAACTGTTTTTT.

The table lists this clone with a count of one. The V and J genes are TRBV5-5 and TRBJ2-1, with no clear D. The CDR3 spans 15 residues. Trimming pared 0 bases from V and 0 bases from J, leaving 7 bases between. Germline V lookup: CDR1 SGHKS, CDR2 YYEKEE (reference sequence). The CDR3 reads CASSLVRDSYNEQFF. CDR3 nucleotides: TGTGCCAGCAGCTTGGTGAGAGACTCCTACAATGAGCAGTTCTTC.

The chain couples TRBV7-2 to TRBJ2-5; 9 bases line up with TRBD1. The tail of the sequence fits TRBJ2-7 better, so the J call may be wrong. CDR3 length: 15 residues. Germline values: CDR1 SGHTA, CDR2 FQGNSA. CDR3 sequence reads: CASSPGQGLYHEQYF. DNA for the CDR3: TGTGCCAGCAGCCCCGGACAGGGGTTGTACCACGAGCAGTACTTC.

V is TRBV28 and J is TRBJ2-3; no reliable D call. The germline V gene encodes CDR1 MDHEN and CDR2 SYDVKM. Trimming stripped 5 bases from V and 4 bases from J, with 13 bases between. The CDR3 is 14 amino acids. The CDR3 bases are TGTGCCAGCAGTCCTAGGAACCTACCAGATACGCAGTATTTT. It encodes CASSPRNLPDTQYF.

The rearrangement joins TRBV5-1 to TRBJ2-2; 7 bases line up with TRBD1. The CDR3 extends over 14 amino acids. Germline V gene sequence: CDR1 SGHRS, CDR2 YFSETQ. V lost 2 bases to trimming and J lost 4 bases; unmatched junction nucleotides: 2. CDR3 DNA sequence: TGCGCCAGCAGCTTTGGACAGGTCACCGGGGAGCTGTTTTTT. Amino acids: CASSFGQVTGELFF.

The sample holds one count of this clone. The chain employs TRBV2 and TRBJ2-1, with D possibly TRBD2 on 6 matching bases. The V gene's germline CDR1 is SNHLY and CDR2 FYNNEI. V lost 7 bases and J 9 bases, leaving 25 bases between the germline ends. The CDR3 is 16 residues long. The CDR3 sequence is CASTEDGRRVIGEQFF. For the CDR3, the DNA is TGTGCCAGCACCGAGGACGGCCGGAGGGTTATAGGTGAGCAGTTCTTC.

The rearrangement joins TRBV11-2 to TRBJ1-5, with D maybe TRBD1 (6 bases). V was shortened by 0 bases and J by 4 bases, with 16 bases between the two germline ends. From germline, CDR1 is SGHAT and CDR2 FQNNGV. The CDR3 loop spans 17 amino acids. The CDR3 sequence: CASSLDLGRGGNQPQHF. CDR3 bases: TGTGCCAGCAGCTTAGATTTGGGCAGGGGCGGTAATCAGCCCCAGCATTTT.

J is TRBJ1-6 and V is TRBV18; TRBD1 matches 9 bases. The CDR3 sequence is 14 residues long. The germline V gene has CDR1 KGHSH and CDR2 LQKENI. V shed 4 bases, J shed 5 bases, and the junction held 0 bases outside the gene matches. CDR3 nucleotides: TGTGCCAGCTCACGGGACAGGGATAATTCACCCCTCCACTTT. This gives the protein CASSRDRDNSPLHF.

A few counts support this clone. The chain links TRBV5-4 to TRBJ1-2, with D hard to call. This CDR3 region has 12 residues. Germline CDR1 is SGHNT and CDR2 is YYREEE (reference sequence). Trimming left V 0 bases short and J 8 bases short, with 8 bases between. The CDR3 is CASSLDTGGYTF. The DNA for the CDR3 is TGTGCCAGCAGCTTGGATACGGGGGGCTACACCTTC.

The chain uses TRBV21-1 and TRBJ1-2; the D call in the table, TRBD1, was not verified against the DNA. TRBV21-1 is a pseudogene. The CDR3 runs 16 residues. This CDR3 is CASSKPKDTVGYGYTF. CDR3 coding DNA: TGTGCCAGCAGCAAGCCCAAAGACACGGTAGGTTATGGCTACACCTTC.

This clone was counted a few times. DNA for the CDR3: TGTGCCAGCCGACAGGGGGCTATCTATGGCTACACCTTC. This codes for CASRQGAIYGYTF. This chain connects TRBV28 to TRBJ1-2; 10 nucleotides line up with TRBD1. This CDR3 spans 13 amino acids. CDR1 MDHEN and CDR2 SYDVKM come from the germline V gene. Trimming cost V 8 bases and J 4 bases; bases outside gene matches: 4.

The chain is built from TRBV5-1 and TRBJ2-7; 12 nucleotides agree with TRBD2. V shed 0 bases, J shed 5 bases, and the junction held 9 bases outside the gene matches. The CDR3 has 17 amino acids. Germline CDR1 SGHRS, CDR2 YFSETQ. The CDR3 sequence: CASSLETSGRFHNEQYF. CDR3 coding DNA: TGCGCCAGCAGCTTGGAGACTAGCGGGAGATTTCACAACGAGCAGTACTTC.

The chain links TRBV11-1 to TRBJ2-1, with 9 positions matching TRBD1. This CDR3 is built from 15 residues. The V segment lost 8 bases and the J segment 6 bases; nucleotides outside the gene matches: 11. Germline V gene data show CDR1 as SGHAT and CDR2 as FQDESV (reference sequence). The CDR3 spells CASAGDRAGVNEQFF. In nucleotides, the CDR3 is TGTGCCAGCGCCGGGGACAGGGCAGGAGTCAATGAGCAGTTCTTC.

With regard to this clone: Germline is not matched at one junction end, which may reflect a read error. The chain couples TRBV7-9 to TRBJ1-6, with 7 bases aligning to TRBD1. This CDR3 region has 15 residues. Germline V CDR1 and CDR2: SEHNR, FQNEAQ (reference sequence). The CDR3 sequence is CSSLPPTGSGSPLHF. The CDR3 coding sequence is TGTTCCAGCCTACCCCCGACAGGGTCGGGTTCACCCCTCCACTTT.

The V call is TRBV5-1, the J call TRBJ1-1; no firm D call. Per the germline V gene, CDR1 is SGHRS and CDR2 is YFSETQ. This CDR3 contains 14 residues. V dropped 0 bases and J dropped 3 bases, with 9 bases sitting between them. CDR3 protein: CASSLVRVDTEAFF. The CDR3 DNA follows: TGCGCCAGCAGCTTGGTACGGGTAGACACTGAAGCTTTCTTT.

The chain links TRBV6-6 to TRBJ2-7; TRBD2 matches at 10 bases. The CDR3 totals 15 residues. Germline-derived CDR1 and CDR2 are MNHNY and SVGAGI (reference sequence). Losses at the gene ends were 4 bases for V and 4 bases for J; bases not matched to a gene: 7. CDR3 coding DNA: TGTGCCAGCAGTTTCGTCCGAGCGGGAGGGTACGAGCAGTACTTC. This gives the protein CASSFVRAGGYEQYF.

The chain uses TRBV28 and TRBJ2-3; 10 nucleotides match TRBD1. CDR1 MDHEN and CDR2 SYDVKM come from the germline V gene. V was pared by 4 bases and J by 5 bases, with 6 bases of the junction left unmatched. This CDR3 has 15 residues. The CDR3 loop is CASSSPGQGRDTQYF. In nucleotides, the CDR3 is TGTGCCAGCAGTTCCCCGGGACAGGGGAGAGATACGCAGTATTTT.

CDR3 amino acids: CASSGEAGEADTQYF. The DNA for the CDR3 is TGTGCCAGCAGTGGGGAAGCGGGGGAGGCAGATACGCAGTATTTT. This chain joins TRBV2 and TRBJ2-3; 8 nucleotides match TRBD2. The germline gives CDR1 SNHLY, CDR2 FYNNEI. This CDR3 has 15 amino acids. V shed 4 bases, J shed 4 bases, and the junction held 7 bases outside the gene matches.

The CDR3 bases are TGTGCCAGCAGCTTGGGACAGCCTCCCAATTCACCCCTCCACTTT. Encoded protein: CASSLGQPPNSPLHF. V gene TRBV5-4 combines with J gene TRBJ1-6, with D tentatively TRBD1 (5 bases). The germline gives CDR1 SGHNT, CDR2 YYREEE (reference sequence). Trimming pared 0 bases from V and 7 bases from J, leaving 11 bases between. There are 15 residues in the CDR3.

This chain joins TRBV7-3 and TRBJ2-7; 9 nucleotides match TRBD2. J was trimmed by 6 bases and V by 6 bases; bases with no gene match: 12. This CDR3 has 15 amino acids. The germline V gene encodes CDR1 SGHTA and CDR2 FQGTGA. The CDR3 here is CASSFRAGGPSEQYF. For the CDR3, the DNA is TGTGCCAGCAGTTTCAGAGCGGGGGGCCCCTCCGAGCAGTACTTC.

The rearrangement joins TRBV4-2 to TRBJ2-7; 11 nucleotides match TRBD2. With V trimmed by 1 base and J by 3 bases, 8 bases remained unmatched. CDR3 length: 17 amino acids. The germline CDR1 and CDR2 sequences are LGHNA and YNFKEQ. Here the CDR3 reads CASSQGPTSGIFYEQYF. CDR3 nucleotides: TGTGCCAGCAGCCAAGGCCCGACTAGCGGGATATTCTACGAGCAGTACTTC.

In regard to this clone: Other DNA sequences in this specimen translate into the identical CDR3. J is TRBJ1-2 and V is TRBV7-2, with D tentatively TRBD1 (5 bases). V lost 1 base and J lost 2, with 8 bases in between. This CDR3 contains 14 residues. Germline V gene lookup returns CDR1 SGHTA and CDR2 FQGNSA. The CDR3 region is CASSLGRGNYGYTF. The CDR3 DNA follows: TGTGCCAGCAGCTTAGGTCGGGGGAACTATGGCTACACCTTC.

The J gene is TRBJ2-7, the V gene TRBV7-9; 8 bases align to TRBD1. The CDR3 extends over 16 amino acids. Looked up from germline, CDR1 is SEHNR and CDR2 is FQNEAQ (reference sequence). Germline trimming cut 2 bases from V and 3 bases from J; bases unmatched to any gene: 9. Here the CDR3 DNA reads TGTGCCAGCAGCTTAACTGGACAGGGAGAAAACTACGAGCAGTACTTC. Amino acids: CASSLTGQGENYEQYF.

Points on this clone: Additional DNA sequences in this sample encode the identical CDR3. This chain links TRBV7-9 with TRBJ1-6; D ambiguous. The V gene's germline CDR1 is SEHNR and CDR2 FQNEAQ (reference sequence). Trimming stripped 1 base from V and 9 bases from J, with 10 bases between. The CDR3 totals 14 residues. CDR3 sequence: CASSLGSRSSPLHF. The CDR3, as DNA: TGTGCCAGCAGCTTAGGGTCCCGCAGTTCACCCCTCCACTTT.

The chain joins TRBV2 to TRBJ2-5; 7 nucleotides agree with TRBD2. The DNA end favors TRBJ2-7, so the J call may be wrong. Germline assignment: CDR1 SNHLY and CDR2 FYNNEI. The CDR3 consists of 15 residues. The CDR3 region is CASRKGRESSYEQYF. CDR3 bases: TGTGCCAGCAGGAAGGGGAGGGAGAGCTCCTACGAGCAGTACTTC.